This T cell receptor beta chain was captured by sequencing in a study of cytomegalovirus exposure and HLA in healthy donors. Only in-frame clones appear in the TCRdb table, and some are missing; sequencing was by immunoSEQ multiplex PCR. Of about 300,000 clones in the sample, around 89% are singletons; the top ten hold 0.92%. Germline V gene sequence: CDR1 MGHRA, CDR2 YSYEKL. The V end was cut by 2 bases, the J end by 2 bases, with 12 bases between. The CDR3 is 15 amino acids. The receptor comes from a woman aged 18-29 years in good health and CMV-seronegative. The chain joins TRBV4-1 to TRBJ2-5, with D possibly TRBD2 on 5 matching bases. Material: PBMCs. CDR3 residues: CASSQLGNPQETQYF. The CDR3 DNA is TGCGCCAGCAGCCAACTCGGGAATCCGCAAGAGACCCAGTACTTC.